The entry that follows covers one T cell receptor beta chain sequence. Its specific antigen is unknown. No base-level quality is on record; no much larger clone is a single base apart. The data were obtained in a study of CD4 T cells in relation to SARS-CoV-2 and coronaviruses (TCRdb year 2021). About the full investigation: In the ViraFEST assay, PBMCs were cultured with antigen for under 13 days, after which TCR beta CDR3s were sequenced to identify antigen-specific clonal expansions. At the level of individual TCR clonotypes, the study measured memory CD4+ T cell crossreactivity between SARS-CoV-2 spike protein and common cold coronavirus spike proteins. Shared crossreactive spike epitopes were mapped to their HLA restriction using patient-derived lymphoblastoid cell lines. The Adaptive Biotechnologies TCR-sequencing kit was used for samples from a few pre-COVID donors and for the naive versus memory experiments, whereas the other data were Illumina-based. A different TCR-beta assay, based on Illumina, was used to sequence expansion assays from other donors in the study. An HIV-1 Nef peptide pool or a culture without peptide was used as the negative reference condition. Results the study describes overall, beyond this receptor: Crossreactivity analysis was centred on spike protein, so crossreactivity against other viral proteins was not assessed. The study was limited by small numbers of patients and tested TCRs. Crossreactive clones showed significantly weaker SARS-CoV-2-driven expansion than monoreactive clones, consistent with antigenic imprinting. Memory CD4+ clonotypes crossrecognizing SARS-CoV-2 and at least one common cold coronavirus spike were found in roughly 59% of donors. Because no donor provided both pre-pandemic and post-infection samples, tracing the source of pre-existing responses was limited.

CD4+ T cells from unexposed donors were collected before the COVID-19 pandemic (2011-2018). Following 10 days of culture, the EasySep CD4+ T cell isolation kit was used to isolate CD4+ T cells. As far as cell numbers permitted, CD4+ T cells from unexposed donors were tested for reactivity against SARS-CoV-2 S and N as well as four spike pools from common cold coronaviruses. Around 1.9 million PBMCs per well were cultured in IMDM with about 5.5% human AB serum and approximately 10 IU/ml IL-2. Half of the culture medium was replaced with fresh IL-2-containing medium on days 3 and 7. Triplicate replicate wells were generally used for each peptide culture condition. The leukapheresis product used for the unexposed donors was purchased from a commercial source. Ficoll-Paque PLUS gradient centrifugation was used to isolate PBMCs from leukapheresis product or whole blood. PBMCs were either used fresh in the expansion assay or cryopreserved at -140 degrees C. The QIAamp Micro DNA Kit was used to extract genomic DNA from the CD4+ T cells.

The library was obtained by the immunoSEQ multiplex PCR assay. In the paper's pipeline: During preprocessing, nonproductive sequences were removed, along with CDR3s that did not begin with C, did not end with F or W, or were shorter than 7 amino acids. The MANAFEST web app was used to call antigen-specific clonotypes on the basis of expansion compared with the reference and with other culture wells. A clone counted as positive if significantly expanded in 2 of 3 replicate wells versus the reference culture at FDR below 0.05. For a clone to be considered positive, significant expansion relative to all other tandem wells and an odds ratio above 5 were also required. CDR3 homology was measured as pairwise Levenshtein distance, computed with the stringdist R package after trimming three terminal residues from each end. TCRdb limited this immuneACCESS table to in-frame rearrangements with V and J called. A share of clones is missing; checked studies link under half to unresolved V genes, and the rest is unexplained. V and J calls and clone size are given by that table; D and trimming were obtained from the DNA. Across this sample there are around 23,000 clones, with 65% to 80% seen only once. The top ten constitute about 14% of the sample.

Sequencing was performed on CD4+ T cells from PBMCs, cultured in vitro. The clonotype was recovered from a human donor in good health.

The DNA sequence is TGTGCCAGCAGTGACCCGGGACTAGCGACTTACTCCTACAATGAGCAGTTCTTC. Its protein reads: CASSDPGLATYSYNEQFF. The rearranged chain carries TRBV6-1 and TRBJ2-1; 10 nucleotides in the junction match TRBD2. CDR1 and CDR2, per the germline V gene, are MNHNS and SASEGT. Including the terminal cysteine and phenylalanine, the CDR3 comprises 18 residues. The only DNA kept is the CDR3, 54 bases in frame from the first base. V lost 3 bases and J lost 0 bases, and the count of bases not matched to a germline gene is 8.